A single sample gave rise to the 19 T cell receptor beta chains below, sequenced in a study of blood T cell repertoires in COVID-19. Repertoires were generated with immunoSEQ multiplex PCR, while TCRdb's copy carries only in-frame clones and drops some. The table has roughly 200,000 clones, roughly 88% seen once. Sequenced material: peripheral blood. The receptors derive from a young man with active or convalescent COVID-19.

The chain employs TRBV18 and TRBJ1-1, with TRBD1 matching over 8 bases. The trim removed 5 bases at V and 7 bases at J, leaving 21 bases unmatched. CDR1 KGHSH and CDR2 LQKENI come from the germline V gene. The CDR3 length is 18 residues. The CDR3, as DNA: TGTGCCAGCTCAGTCGATATTCCCCAGGGGGCCGCCTCTGTTGAAGCTTTCTTT. Amino acid sequence: CASSVDIPQGAASVEAFF.

The chain joins TRBV11-2 to TRBJ1-6; 8 positions agree with TRBD1. Per the germline V gene, CDR1 is SGHAT and CDR2 is FQNNGV. V trimming: 0 bases; J trimming: 14 bases; junction bases outside the gene matches: 12. The length of the CDR3 is 16 residues. In nucleotides, the CDR3 is TGTGCCAGCAGCTTAGAAGTCGGGACAGGAGTTCGGGCCCTCCACTTT. Translating it yields CASSLEVGTGVRALHF.

The chain is built from TRBV18 and TRBJ1-1; D gene unclear. This CDR3 contains 13 residues. Trimming shortened V by 7 bases and J by 0 bases, and 9 bases separated the two germline ends. CDR1 is KGHSH and CDR2 is LQKENI in the germline V gene. CDR3 sequence (DNA): TGTGCCAGCTTGGGTGACATGAACACTGAAGCTTTCTTT. Protein product: CASLGDMNTEAFF.

This chain links TRBV6-1 with TRBJ1-1; no definite D call. The CDR3 is 11 amino acids. Trimming stripped 3 bases from V and 6 bases from J, with 5 bases between. Germline V gene data show CDR1 as MNHNS and CDR2 as SASEGT. CDR3 coding DNA: TGTGCCAGCAGTGAGTATCCTGAAGCTTTCTTT. Its protein product is CASSEYPEAFF.

The chain carries TRBV10-1 and TRBJ2-3, with 10 bases lining up with TRBD2. The V and J ends lost 4 bases and 0 bases, in that order; junction bases with no gene match: 7. The CDR3 is made up of 17 amino acids. CDR1 is WNHNN, CDR2 SYGVQD, per germline (reference sequence). For the CDR3, the DNA is TGCGCCAGCAGTGTGCTAGCGGGAGAGTCTAGCACAGATACGCAGTATTTT. Its protein product is CASSVLAGESSTDTQYF.

This chain connects TRBV13 to TRBJ2-1; weak D call: TRBD2 (6 bases). The V and J ends lost 1 base and 2 bases respectively, with 12 bases between them. Germline CDR1 and CDR2: PRHDT and FYEKMQ (reference sequence). This CDR3 region has 16 residues. The CDR3 here is CASSLVPGGAYNEQFF. CDR3 coding DNA: TGTGCCAGCAGCTTAGTCCCCGGCGGGGCCTACAATGAGCAGTTCTTC. Supplemented by reference TRBV13 and TRBJ2-1, the full variable domain reads AAGVIQSPRHLIKEKRETATLKCYPIPRHDTVYWYQQGPGQDPQFLISFYEKMQSDKGSIPDRFSAQQFSDYHSELNMSSLELGDSALYFCASSLVPGGAYNEQFFGPGTRLTVL.

This clone was seen once. The chain uses TRBV18 and TRBJ2-1, with a possible D match to TRBD1 (6 bases). The germline CDR1 and CDR2 sequences are KGHSH and LQKENI. CDR3 size: 13 residues. Trimming left V 6 bases short and J 5 bases short, with 11 bases between. The CDR3 loop is CASSPGQNNEQFF. CDR3 bases: TGTGCCAGCTCTCCTGGACAGAACAATGAGCAGTTCTTC.

The chain carries TRBV4-1 and TRBJ1-2, with a weak D call TRBD1 (6 bases). Trimming took 5 bases from V and 6 from J, leaving 16 bases between them. The CDR3 spans 14 residues. Germline V CDR1 and CDR2: MGHRA, YSYEKL. CDR3 sequence reads: CASSSQQGFDGYTF. Here the CDR3 DNA reads TGCGCCAGCAGCTCTCAACAGGGATTTGATGGCTACACCTTC.

This rearrangement joins TRBV27 to TRBJ1-1; D uncertain. Trimming left V 1 base short and J 0 bases short, with 9 bases between. CDR1 MNHEY and CDR2 SMNVEV come from the germline V gene (reference sequence). This CDR3 spans 15 amino acids. The CDR3 protein is CASSLLRGLNTEAFF. CDR3 nucleotide sequence: TGTGCCAGCAGTTTATTGAGAGGGTTGAACACTGAAGCTTTCTTT.

The chain carries TRBV6-5 and TRBJ2-7; TRBD1 matches at 11 bases. In germline, CDR1 is MNHEY, CDR2 SVGAGI. V dropped 8 bases and J dropped 2; count of bases not matched to a gene: 8. This CDR3 is 15 amino acids long. The CDR3: CASRPGGQGAYEQYF. CDR3 nucleotide sequence: TGTGCCAGCCGACCGGGGGGACAGGGGGCCTACGAGCAGTACTTC.

This clone is a singleton in its sample. V gene TRBV12-3 or TRBV12-4 combines with J gene TRBJ2-1; D is unresolved. This CDR3 has 13 amino acids. With 2 bases removed from V and 10 bases from J, the gap between germline ends came to 12 bases. CDR3 sequence: CASSLPPLEEQFF. The CDR3, as DNA: TGTGCCAGCAGTTTACCGCCCCTTGAGGAGCAGTTCTTC.

V and J are TRBV30 and TRBJ2-1, with 11 nucleotides matching TRBD2. Per germline, CDR1 GTSNPN and CDR2 SVGIG (reference sequence). CDR3 length equals 15 residues. Trimming took 1 base from V and 7 from J; bases not matched to a gene: 6. This chain's CDR3 is CAWSGLAGLRNEQFF. In DNA, the CDR3 is TGTGCCTGGAGTGGACTAGCGGGACTCAGGAATGAGCAGTTCTTC.

This sequence joins TRBV7-3 and TRBJ1-1; D is uncertain. This CDR3 comprises 14 residues. Germline lookup yields CDR1 SGHTA and CDR2 FQGTGA. V lost 8 bases and J lost 1, with 14 bases in between. In DNA, the CDR3 is TGTGCCAGCGAGGGCAGCCTAAGGAACACTGAAGCTTTCTTT. It codes for CASEGSLRNTEAFF.

This clone was observed once. The chain links TRBV4-3 to TRBJ1-3; D is uncertain. There are 15 residues in the CDR3. Trimming stripped 2 bases from V and 0 bases from J, with 8 bases between. Germline V gene data show CDR1 as LGHNA and CDR2 as YSLEER. In DNA, the CDR3 is TGCGCCAGCAGCCAAAGCCGGGACTCTGGAAACACCATATATTTT. Protein: CASSQSRDSGNTIYF.

The chain has TRBV4-3 and TRBJ1-6; a weak D match, TRBD1 (6 bases). Deletions cut 4 bases from V and 6 bases from J, with 16 bases between. The CDR3 runs to 16 residues. In germline, CDR1 is LGHNA, CDR2 YSLEER. As DNA, the CDR3 is TGCGCCAGCAGCCTCCAGGGGAGAGGAGGTAATTCACCCCTCCACTTT. Protein: CASSLQGRGGNSPLHF.

The V and J genes are TRBV24-1 and TRBJ2-2; TRBD1 aligns across 8 bases. Germline V lookup: CDR1 KGHDR, CDR2 SFDVKD. This CDR3 region has 15 residues. Trimming cost V 4 bases and J 3 bases; bases outside gene matches: 3. CDR3 residues: CATSDPDRDTGELFF. CDR3 DNA: TGTGCCACCAGTGACCCGGACAGGGACACCGGGGAGCTGTTTTTT.

This clone has just one count. The rearrangement links TRBV30 to TRBJ2-2; D might be TRBD1 (5 bases). V shed 8 bases and J shed 2 bases, with 12 bases lying between them. The CDR3 consists of 13 residues. CDR1 and CDR2 (germline): GTSNPN, SVGIG (reference sequence). The CDR3, as DNA: TGTGCCCTAGAAAGGGGAAACACCGGGGAGCTGTTTTTT. It codes for CALERGNTGELFF.

Only a few counts were recorded for this clone. V is TRBV6-5 and J is TRBJ1-1, with a tentative D call TRBD1 (6 bases). The CDR3 is made up of 14 amino acids. Germline-derived CDR1 and CDR2 are MNHEY and SVGAGI. The V gene lost 8 bases and the J gene lost 6 bases, with 19 bases spanning the gap. CDR3 in DNA: TGTGCCAGCGGTAGGGGGACCTCCTCCCCTGAAGCTTTCTTT. Residues: CASGRGTSSPEAFF.

The genes are TRBV5-6 and TRBJ2-2; D possibly corresponds to TRBD2 (6 bases). Germline CDR1 reads SGHDT; CDR2 reads YYEEEE. The V and J ends lost 9 bases and 4 bases respectively, with 10 bases between them. The CDR3 is made up of 12 amino acids. The CDR3 spells CATRGITGELFF. The CDR3 region has the DNA TGTGCCACACGCGGGATCACCGGGGAGCTGTTTTTT.